The rows below give T cell receptor beta chains drawn from one sample of a study of blood T cell repertoires in COVID-19. Some clones are missing from TCRdb's copy, which holds only in-frame ones; the method was immunoSEQ multiplex PCR. The data hold around 400,000 clones, with more than 85% observed a single time. Source material: PBMCs or T cells enriched from blood (not recorded which). The receptors stem from a woman between 40 and 50 years old who had been exposed to COVID-19. Each CDR3 is given with its conserved first and last residue. D genes are given only for firm matches. The size of a clone is reported for some rows only, either as once, few or many, or as a class for expanded clones.

CDR3 protein: CASQGASYNSPLHF
CDR3 DNA: TGTGCCAGCCAAGGGGCCTCCTATAATTCACCCCTCCACTTT
J gene: TRBJ1-6
D gene: .
clone size: .
V gene: TRBV9

CDR3 protein: CASSSTGGATNEKLFF
CDR3 DNA: TGCGCCAGCAGCTCGACAGGGGGAGCAACTAATGAAAAACTGTTTTTT
J gene: TRBJ1-4
D gene: TRBD1
clone size: .
V gene: TRBV5-1

CDR3 protein: CASSAGVGPYNEQFF
CDR3 DNA: TGTGCCAGCAGCGCGGGGGTTGGCCCTTACAATGAGCAGTTCTTC
J gene: TRBJ2-1
D gene: TRBD2
clone size: .
V gene: TRBV7-9

CDR3 protein: CASSQEPKKRWNEQFF
CDR3 DNA: TGTGCCAGCAGCCAAGAACCCAAAAAGCGGTGGAATGAGCAGTTCTTC
J gene: TRBJ2-1
D gene: .
clone size: .
V gene: TRBV3-1/TRBV3-2

CDR3 protein: CASSQGATNEKLFF
CDR3 DNA: TGTGCCAGCAGCCAGGGGGCAACTAATGAAAAACTGTTTTTT
J gene: TRBJ1-4
D gene: TRBD1
clone size: .
V gene: TRBV5-4

CDR3 protein: CASSEGADLYGYTF
CDR3 DNA: TGTGCCAGCAGCGAGGGGGCGGACCTCTATGGCTACACCTTC
J gene: TRBJ1-2
D gene: TRBD1
clone size: .
V gene: TRBV7-2

CDR3 protein: CASGLVLARLDYGYTF
CDR3 DNA: TGTGCTAGTGGTTTGGTCCTAGCGCGTCTGGACTATGGCTACACCTTC
J gene: TRBJ1-2
D gene: .
clone size: .
V gene: TRBV12-5

CDR3 protein: CASSPYLAGATAGELFF
CDR3 DNA: TGCGCCAGCAGCCCCTACCTAGCGGGAGCCACCGCGGGGGAGCTGTTTTTT
J gene: TRBJ2-2
D gene: TRBD2
clone size: .
V gene: TRBV4-1

CDR3 protein: CASSRTSGGSDTQYF
CDR3 DNA: TGTGCCAGTAGCCGTACTAGCGGGGGTTCGGATACGCAGTATTTT
J gene: TRBJ2-3
D gene: TRBD2
clone size: .
V gene: TRBV19

CDR3 protein: CASSLHGAAGGGQPQHF
CDR3 DNA: TGTGCCAGTAGCCTACACGGAGCTGCAGGGGGCGGTCAGCCCCAGCATTTT
J gene: TRBJ1-5
D gene: TRBD1
clone size: .
V gene: TRBV19

CDR3 protein: CASSLEDRGYGYTF
CDR3 DNA: TGTGCCAGCAGCTTGGAGGACAGGGGCTATGGCTACACCTTC
J gene: TRBJ1-2
D gene: TRBD1
clone size: .
V gene: TRBV5-6

CDR3 protein: CAISEVNRVSEQYF
CDR3 DNA: TGTGCCATCAGTGAGGTTAACAGGGTAAGCGAGCAGTACTTC
J gene: TRBJ2-7
D gene: .
clone size: .
V gene: TRBV10-3

CDR3 protein: CAITEGQGNTEAFF
CDR3 DNA: TGTGCCATCACGGAGGGGCAGGGAAACACTGAAGCTTTCTTT
J gene: TRBJ1-1
D gene: .
clone size: .
V gene: TRBV10-3

CDR3 protein: CASSQDLANYGYTF
CDR3 DNA: TGTGCCAGCAGCCAAGATCTCGCTAACTATGGCTACACCTTC
J gene: TRBJ1-2
D gene: .
clone size: .
V gene: TRBV3-1/TRBV3-2

CDR3 protein: CASSAPQGSTEAFF
CDR3 DNA: TGTGCCAGCAGCGCCCCCCAGGGGAGCACTGAAGCTTTCTTT
J gene: TRBJ1-1
D gene: .
clone size: few
V gene: TRBV7-9

CDR3 protein: CASSSTGNNSPLHF
CDR3 DNA: TGTGCCAGCAGCTCGACAGGGAATAATTCACCCCTCCACTTT
J gene: TRBJ1-6
D gene: TRBD1
clone size: .
V gene: TRBV7-9

CDR3 protein: CASSPLGTDSTEAFF
CDR3 DNA: TGTGCCAGCTCACCGCTGGGGACAGACTCCACTGAAGCTTTCTTT
J gene: TRBJ1-1
D gene: TRBD1
clone size: .
V gene: TRBV18

CDR3 protein: CASSVDEGSDTEAFF
CDR3 DNA: TGTGCCAGCAGCGTAGATGAGGGATCGGACACTGAAGCTTTCTTT
J gene: TRBJ1-1
D gene: .
clone size: .
V gene: TRBV9

CDR3 protein: CATSGGTDDYNSPLHF
CDR3 DNA: TGTGCCACCAGCGGTGGGACAGACGATTATAATTCACCCCTCCACTTT
J gene: TRBJ1-6
D gene: TRBD1
clone size: .
V gene: TRBV15

CDR3 protein: CASSQDIRGSGGNTIYF
CDR3 DNA: TGTGCCAGCAGCCAAGATATCAGGGGATCAGGAGGAAACACCATATATTTT
J gene: TRBJ1-3
D gene: .
clone size: .
V gene: TRBV3-1/TRBV3-2

CDR3 protein: CASSSVPGTGYGYTF
CDR3 DNA: TGTGCCAGCAGCTCAGTCCCGGGGACAGGCTATGGCTACACCTTC
J gene: TRBJ1-2
D gene: TRBD1
clone size: .
V gene: TRBV11-2

CDR3 protein: CASSPRTGQQETQYF
CDR3 DNA: TGTGCCAGCAGCCCCAGGACAGGGCAGCAAGAGACCCAGTACTTC
J gene: TRBJ2-5
D gene: TRBD1
clone size: .
V gene: TRBV11-3

CDR3 protein: CASSKTGGNSPLHF
CDR3 DNA: TGTGCCAGCAGTAAGACAGGGGGGAATTCACCCCTCCACTTT
J gene: TRBJ1-6
D gene: TRBD1
clone size: .
V gene: TRBV6-2/TRBV6-3

CDR3 protein: CASSPPGRATEAFF
CDR3 DNA: TGTGCCAGCTCTCCCCCTGGCAGGGCCACTGAAGCTTTCTTT
J gene: TRBJ1-1
D gene: .
clone size: .
V gene: TRBV18

CDR3 protein: CASITGGLF
CDR3 DNA: TGTGCCAGCATCACAGGGGGCCTCTTT
J gene: TRBJ1-1
D gene: TRBD1
clone size: .
V gene: TRBV6-4

CDR3 protein: CASSQDRWALGGPLGTPLHF
CDR3 DNA: TGTGCCAGCAGCCAAGATAGGTGGGCCTTGGGAGGGCCGCTTGGGACACCCCTCCACTTT
J gene: TRBJ1-6
D gene: .
clone size: .
V gene: TRBV3-1/TRBV3-2

CDR3 protein: CASSFRGYNEQFF
CDR3 DNA: TGTGCCAGCAGCTTTCGGGGGTACAATGAGCAGTTCTTC
J gene: TRBJ2-1
D gene: .
clone size: .
V gene: TRBV5-4

CDR3 protein: CASSLAPGQSGELFF
CDR3 DNA: TGTGCCAGCAGCTTAGCCCCGGGACAGTCCGGGGAGCTGTTTTTT
J gene: TRBJ2-2
D gene: TRBD1
clone size: .
V gene: TRBV13

CDR3 protein: CASSFYRGTEAFF
CDR3 DNA: TGTGCCAGCAGCTTTTACAGGGGGACTGAAGCTTTCTTT
J gene: TRBJ1-1
D gene: TRBD1
clone size: .
V gene: TRBV13

CDR3 protein: CASRTSGGAENIQYF
CDR3 DNA: TGTGCCAGCAGGACTAGCGGGGGGGCGGAAAACATTCAGTACTTC
J gene: TRBJ2-4
D gene: TRBD2
clone size: .
V gene: TRBV4-2

CDR3 protein: CAWSGQDYTF
CDR3 DNA: TGTGCCTGGAGTGGACAGGACTACACCTTC
J gene: TRBJ1-2
D gene: .
clone size: .
V gene: TRBV30

CDR3 protein: CASRNGPGFNYGYTF
CDR3 DNA: TGTGCCAGCAGGAACGGTCCGGGATTTAACTATGGCTACACCTTC
J gene: TRBJ1-2
D gene: .
clone size: once
V gene: TRBV3-1/TRBV3-2

CDR3 protein: CASSRGSQETQYF
CDR3 DNA: TGTGCCAGCAGCCGAGGATCGCAAGAGACCCAGTACTTC
J gene: TRBJ2-5
D gene: .
clone size: .
V gene: TRBV3-1/TRBV3-2

CDR3 protein: CASSGQGSYEQYF
CDR3 DNA: TGTGCCAGCAGCGGACAGGGTAGTTACGAGCAGTACTTC
J gene: TRBJ2-7
D gene: TRBD1
clone size: .
V gene: TRBV9

CDR3 protein: CASSFTGGSGANVLTF
CDR3 DNA: TGTGCCAGCAGCTTTACAGGGGGCTCAGGGGCCAACGTCCTGACTTTC
J gene: TRBJ2-6
D gene: TRBD1
clone size: .
V gene: TRBV5-8

CDR3 protein: CASSSITGNLLDYGYTF
CDR3 DNA: TGCGCCAGCAGCTCAATTACAGGGAACCTCCTTGACTATGGCTACACCTTC
J gene: TRBJ1-2
D gene: .
clone size: few
V gene: TRBV5-1

CDR3 protein: CASSELQGLYGYTF
CDR3 DNA: TGTGCCAGCAGCGAACTGCAGGGACTCTATGGCTACACCTTC
J gene: TRBJ1-2
D gene: .
clone size: .
V gene: TRBV9

CDR3 protein: CASSSVGWDFSTYEQYF
CDR3 DNA: TGTGCCAGCAGCTCCGTGGGGTGGGACTTCTCGACCTACGAGCAGTACTTC
J gene: TRBJ2-7
D gene: .
clone size: .
V gene: TRBV11-2

CDR3 protein: CASSPGLRNTEAFF
CDR3 DNA: TGTGCCAGCAGCCCTGGACTGAGGAACACTGAAGCTTTCTTT
J gene: TRBJ1-1
D gene: .
clone size: .
V gene: TRBV5-4

CDR3 protein: CASSIYRDNSPLHF
CDR3 DNA: TGTGCCAGTAGTATTTACAGAGATAATTCACCCCTCCACTTT
J gene: TRBJ1-6
D gene: .
clone size: .
V gene: TRBV19